One and the same sample provided the 8 T cell receptor beta chains below, sequenced in a study of shared clonotypes between healthy human individuals. The method was immunoSEQ multiplex PCR; TCRdb's version includes in-frame clones alone and lacks a portion of them. The sample has about 2 million clones; around 95% are singletons. The specimen sequenced was naive CD4+ T cells sorted from blood. This sample's subset: CD45RA+ positively selected. The receptors shown here come from a man between 18 and 35 years old in good health.

The V and J genes are TRBV11-2 and TRBJ2-7, with 7 nucleotides matching TRBD2. Losses at the gene ends were 6 bases for V and 0 bases for J; bases not matched to a gene: 11. The CDR3 has 16 amino acids. Germline-derived CDR1 and CDR2 are SGHAT and FQNNGV. For the CDR3, the DNA is TGTGCCAGCAGGAACCCGGGGGGAAGGGGCTCCTACGAGCAGTACTTC. Encoded protein: CASRNPGGRGSYEQYF.

This chain connects TRBV4-3 to TRBJ2-2, with a possible D match to TRBD2 (6 bases). This CDR3 has 16 residues. Germline V gene data show CDR1 as LGHNA and CDR2 as YSLEER. V was shortened by 2 bases and J by 2 bases, with 12 bases between the two germline ends. This CDR3 reads CASSQPGLHNTGELFF. The CDR3 nucleotides are TGCGCCAGCAGCCAACCCGGACTACACAACACCGGGGAGCTGTTTTTT.

The gene calls are TRBV10-3 and TRBJ1-2; 8 nucleotides line up with TRBD1. Unmatched junction bases numbered 8, after V lost 7 bases and J lost 4 bases. The germline CDR1 and CDR2 sequences are ENHRY and SYGVKD. CDR3 size: 14 residues. The CDR3, as DNA: TGTGCCATCACAACGGGACAGGCGTTCTATGGCTACACCTTC. As protein: CAITTGQAFYGYTF.

The rearrangement uses TRBV5-5 and TRBJ2-2; TRBD1 might be the D (6 bases). Germline-derived CDR1 and CDR2 are SGHKS and YYEKEE (reference sequence). V was cut by 5 bases and J by 4 bases, with 15 bases left in between. The CDR3 has 15 residues. CDR3 sequence reads: CASSWTVWATGELFF. The CDR3 bases are TGTGCCAGCAGTTGGACAGTTTGGGCCACCGGGGAGCTGTTTTTT.

A remark on this clone: A junction end diverges from the germline sequence, so it may reflect a read error. The chain carries TRBV27 and TRBJ2-3; 11 nucleotides agree with TRBD2. The CDR3 runs to 17 residues. Germline CDR1 MNHEY, CDR2 SMNVEV (reference sequence). As DNA, the CDR3 is TGTGCCGGCAGCGGGACTAGCGGCTCCCCTAGCACAGATACGCAGTATTTT. This codes for CAGSGTSGSPSTDTQYF.

This chain connects TRBV18 to TRBJ2-7; TRBD1 matches at 8 bases. V shed 2 bases, J shed 1 base, and the junction held 7 bases outside the gene matches. The CDR3 totals 16 residues. CDR1 KGHSH and CDR2 LQKENI come from the germline V gene. DNA of the CDR3: TGTGCCAGCTCACCAGGGGACAGGTTCTTATCCTACGAGCAGTACTTC. Translation gives CASSPGDRFLSYEQYF.

The rearrangement links TRBV30 to TRBJ1-3; D is possibly TRBD1 (5 bases). The CDR3 totals 15 residues. The V end was cut by 3 bases, the J end by 4 bases, with 16 bases between. In germline, CDR1 is GTSNPN, CDR2 SVGIG (reference sequence). Written as DNA, the CDR3 is TGTGCCTGGAGCCCCGGGACCGAGGGAGGAAACACCATATATTTT. Translation: CAWSPGTEGGNTIYF. Based on the CDR3 plus reference TRBV30 and TRBJ1-3, the full variable domain is SQTIHQWPATLVQPVGSPLSLECTVEGTSNPNLYWYRQAAGRGLQLLFYSVGIGQISSEVPQNLSASRPQDRQFILSSKKLLLSDSGFYLCAWSPGTEGGNTIYFGEGSWLTVV.

This chain joins TRBV14 and TRBJ1-6; D might be TRBD1 (5 bases). Looked up from germline, CDR1 is SGHDN and CDR2 is FVKESK. CDR3 size: 14 residues. The V end lost 4 bases, the J end lost 7 bases, and 11 bases lay between the germline ends. The CDR3 bases are TGTGCCAGCAGCCCCGGGACCAGAAATTCACCCCTCCACTTT. Its translation is CASSPGTRNSPLHF.